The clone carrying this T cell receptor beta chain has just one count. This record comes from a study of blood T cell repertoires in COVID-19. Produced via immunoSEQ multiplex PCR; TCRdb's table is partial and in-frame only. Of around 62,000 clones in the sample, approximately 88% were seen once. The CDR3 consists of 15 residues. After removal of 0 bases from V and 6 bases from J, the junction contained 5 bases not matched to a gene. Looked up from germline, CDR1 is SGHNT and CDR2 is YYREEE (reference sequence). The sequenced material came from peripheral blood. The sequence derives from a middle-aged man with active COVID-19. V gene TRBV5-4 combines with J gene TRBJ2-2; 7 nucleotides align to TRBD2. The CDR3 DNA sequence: TGTGCCAGCAGCTTGGGTGGGAGGGCCCCCGGGGAGCTGTTTTTT. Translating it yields CASSLGGRAPGELFF.